This T cell receptor (beta chain) was sequenced during a study of blood T cells in healthy people across ages. Study-level results: Considered underestimates were the diversity estimates obtained from one million T cells. More naive CD4+ cells and higher diversity marked long-lived donors relative to aged donors. Per-million-T-cell TCR beta diversity fell roughly linearly with age.

The use of a sample-barcoded 5' primer and a J-beta primer mix characterized a second PCR of roughly 6 to 11 cycles. Each CDR3 protein gets one entry after TCRdb re-called the 5' RACE reads with MiXCR. The data contain roughly 1,500,000 distinct CDR3 sequences, roughly 45% of them seen just once; the ten biggest clones take up roughly 7.9%. This CDR3 has 17 amino acids. With V trimmed by 4 bases and J by 3 bases, 7 bases remained unmatched. Staff drew ten milliliters of peripheral blood from each donor. This clonotype has just a few counts. The antigen is undetermined. The sequencing sample was made of blood. The receptor was derived from a young woman in good health. The chain couples TRBV12-3 or TRBV12-4 to TRBJ2-6, with 9 bases identical to TRBD1. DNA of the CDR3: TGTGCCAGCAGTTCTGGACAGGGGTTAGGTGGGGCCAACGTCCTGACTTTC. Its protein product is CASSSGQGLGGANVLTF.